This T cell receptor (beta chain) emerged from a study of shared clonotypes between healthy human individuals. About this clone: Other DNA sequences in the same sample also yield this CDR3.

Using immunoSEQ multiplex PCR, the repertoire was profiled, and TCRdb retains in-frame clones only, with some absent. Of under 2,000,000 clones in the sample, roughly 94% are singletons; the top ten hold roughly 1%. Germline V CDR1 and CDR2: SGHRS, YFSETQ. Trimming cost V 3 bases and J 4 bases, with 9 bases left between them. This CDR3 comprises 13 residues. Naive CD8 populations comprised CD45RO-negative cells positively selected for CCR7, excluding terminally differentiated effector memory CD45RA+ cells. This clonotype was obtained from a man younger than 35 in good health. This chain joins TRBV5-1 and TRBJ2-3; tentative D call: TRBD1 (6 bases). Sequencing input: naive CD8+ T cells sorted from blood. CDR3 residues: CASSSDRSDTQYF. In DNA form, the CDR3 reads TGCGCCAGCAGCTCGGACAGATCAGATACGCAGTATTTT.